This T cell receptor (beta chain) was observed in a study of PD-L1 blockade in urothelial cancer. The V gene's germline CDR1 is LNHDA and CDR2 SQIVND (reference sequence). The V end lost 6 bases, the J end lost 0 bases, and 14 bases lay between the germline ends. The CDR3 contains 15 residues. Generated by immunoSEQ multiplex PCR, the TCRdb table keeps only in-frame clones and is missing some. The table shows tens of thousands of clones, with approximately 81% occurring only once. This receptor was identified in an older man with urothelial cancer. Sequencing used PBMCs, obtained around atezolizumab (anti-PD-L1) treatment. This chain connects TRBV19 to TRBJ1-2; D perhaps matches TRBD1 (6 bases). This CDR3 reads CASRVLGASNYGYTF. CDR3 nucleotide sequence: TGTGCCAGTAGGGTCCTGGGGGCGTCTAACTATGGCTACACCTTC.